The next 12 T cell receptor beta chains were all read from a single sample in a study of blood T cell repertoires in COVID-19. Assay: immunoSEQ multiplex PCR; the TCRdb copy retains only in-frame clones and omits some. The data show approximately 200,000 clones, approximately 80% seen once. The source material was PBMCs or T cells enriched from blood (not recorded which). The receptors shown here come from a woman between 35 and 50 years old with acute COVID-19.

The rearrangement uses TRBV20-1 and TRBJ2-6, with D possibly TRBD1 on 5 matching bases. V was pared by 3 bases and J by 2 bases, with 14 bases between. CDR3 length equals 16 residues. Germline assignment: CDR1 DFQATT and CDR2 SNEGSKA (reference sequence). The DNA for the CDR3 is TGCAGTGCTAGTCGGCGCAGGGTCACTGGGGCCAACGTCCTGACTTTC. Translation gives CSASRRRVTGANVLTF.

The CDR3 loop is CASSLSTSLLGTDTQYF. The DNA of the CDR3 is TGTGCCAGCAGCTTGTCAACGAGCCTCTTAGGCACAGATACGCAGTATTTT. The chain employs TRBV7-9 and TRBJ2-3, with D unclear. The CDR3 extends over 17 amino acids. The germline V gene encodes CDR1 SEHNR and CDR2 FQNEAQ (reference sequence). Between the trimmed V and J ends, which lost 3 bases and 1 base, there was a span of 17 bases.

In this sample, this clone turned up once. The V call is TRBV28, the J call TRBJ1-2; TRBD1 matches at 8 bases. Trimming removed 5 bases from V and 7 bases from J; junction bases left unmatched: 9. The CDR3 contains 14 residues. In germline, CDR1 is MDHEN, CDR2 SYDVKM. The CDR3 spells CASSPTTGVVGYTF. The CDR3 DNA reads TGTGCCAGCAGTCCAACGACAGGGGTCGTTGGCTACACCTTC.

The J gene is TRBJ1-2, the V gene TRBV7-2, with TRBD1 identical over 8 bases. Germline-derived CDR1 and CDR2 are SGHTA and FQGNSA. Trimming took 6 bases from V and 4 from J; bases not matched to a gene: 4. This CDR3 is 13 amino acids long. The CDR3, as DNA: TGTGCCAGCAGATCAGGACAGGGCTATGGCTACACCTTC. It yields the protein CASRSGQGYGYTF.

The V gene is TRBV29-1, the J gene TRBJ2-3, with D unclear. The germline V gene encodes CDR1 SQVTM and CDR2 ANQGSEA. This CDR3 region has 11 residues. Trimming pared 8 bases from V and 0 bases from J, leaving 6 bases between. In nucleotides, the CDR3 is TGCAGCCACTACAGCACAGATACGCAGTATTTT. Translation: CSHYSTDTQYF.

The chain combines TRBV5-6 with TRBJ1-4; 7 positions agree with TRBD1. This CDR3 is 15 amino acids long. Germline-derived CDR1 and CDR2 are SGHDT and YYEEEE. The V gene end was trimmed by 3 bases and the J gene end by 3 bases; junction bases not matched to a gene: 5. CDR3 residues: CASSYLTGPNEKLFF. The CDR3 nucleotides are TGTGCCAGCAGCTACTTGACAGGGCCTAATGAAAAACTGTTTTTT.

This clone was counted a few times. This chain connects TRBV4-3 to TRBJ2-1; D ambiguous. V lost 0 bases, J lost 8 bases, and 11 bases lay in between. Germline V CDR1 and CDR2: LGHNA, YSLEER. This CDR3 is built from 14 residues. CDR3 amino acids: CASSQDPSFDEQFF. The CDR3 nucleotides are TGCGCCAGCAGCCAAGACCCGAGTTTTGATGAGCAGTTCTTC.

The rearrangement joins TRBV7-8 to TRBJ1-1; D may be TRBD1 (5 bases). The germline V gene has CDR1 SGHVS and CDR2 FQNEAQ. Trimming pared 5 bases from V and 1 base from J, leaving 17 bases between. The CDR3 spans 16 residues. The CDR3 loop reads CASSPKDRGTNTEAFF. The CDR3 nucleotides are TGTGCCAGCAGCCCCAAGGACCGGGGGACGAACACTGAAGCTTTCTTT.

The J gene is TRBJ2-1, the V gene TRBV7-3; a possible D gene is TRBD1 (6 bases). V lost 5 bases and J 10 bases, leaving 9 bases between the germline ends. The CDR3 totals 11 residues. Per the germline V gene, CDR1 is SGHTA and CDR2 is FQGTGA. In nucleotides, the CDR3 is TGTGCCAGCAGCCTGAGGGGGGAGCAGTTCTTC. Its translation: CASSLRGEQFF.

This chain links TRBV19 with TRBJ1-6; 9 bases fit TRBD1. The CDR3 sequence is 15 residues long. The V and J ends lost 5 bases and 7 bases, in that order; junction bases with no gene match: 6. CDR1 and CDR2 from the germline V gene are LNHDA and SQIVND (reference sequence). Written as DNA, the CDR3 is TGTGCCAGTAGTGAGGGGGACAGGGAAAATTCACCCCTCCACTTT. Translating it yields CASSEGDRENSPLHF.

This chain connects TRBV24-1 to TRBJ2-5, with D possibly TRBD1 on 5 matching bases. Germline CDR1 and CDR2: KGHDR and SFDVKD. Trimming took off 3 bases at V and 2 bases at J, with 15 bases between the two ends. This CDR3 is 16 amino acids long. DNA for the CDR3: TGTGCCACCAGTGATACCCCCCTGGGGCCACAAGAGACCCAGTACTTC. This encodes CATSDTPLGPQETQYF.

V and J are TRBV5-1 and TRBJ2-7; 9 bases agree with TRBD2. Germline values: CDR1 SGHRS, CDR2 YFSETQ. The CDR3 has 16 residues. V gave up 4 bases and J gave up 3 bases; unmatched junction bases: 11. The CDR3 loop reads CASSNELAGGIYEQYF. The DNA of the CDR3 is TGCGCCAGCAGCAACGAACTAGCGGGCGGCATCTACGAGCAGTACTTC.